This T cell receptor beta chain came from a study of human T cells and chemical hapten exposure (dated by TCRdb to the early 2020s). A note on the overall study: For sensitization, 2% DPC in acetone was applied to a roughly 2 cm by roughly 2 cm area of upper inner arm skin. Throughout the roughly 25-week study period, patients were also given weekly therapeutic DPC doses on the scalp. Patch testing was done on the upper back using Finn chambers containing 0.01% DPC, and results were scored after 6 days according to International Contact Dermatitis Research Group standards. Most of the patients in the cohort were female, and the cohort covered alopecia areata with under or over 50% scalp involvement, alopecia totalis and alopecia universalis. Libraries were combined into a pool for sequencing, and differences in TCR yield between samples came mainly from small differences in library volumes within the pool. Twenty-nine alopecia patients provided blood for TCR sequencing at one to four time points (pre-sensitization, 2, 6 and 24 weeks). Patient blood was sampled pre-sensitization (week 0) and at 2, 6 and about 24 weeks after DPC sensitization. The study tracked peripheral blood TCR repertoire changes in vivo during primary and secondary sensitization to the hapten diphenylcyclopropenone (DPC) in alopecia patients. The investigation overall reported the following: Repeated subsampling changed both the strength of the expansion versus patch-test correlation and the threshold at which that correlation became significant. Significantly more large CDR3 similarity clusters were formed by expanded TCRs than by pre-sensitization or healthy control sets, consistent with antigen-driven responses. DPC sensitization did not change how many TCRs were above 1 in 1000 frequency, and no evidence was found of alterations in global repertoire structure. A positive correlation was found between the number of PT1 expanded TCRs and patch test score, with significance reached at thresholds 8, 16 and 32 but not 4. Because all patients had alopecia, a presumed autoimmune disease, the immune response of the patients might differ from that of healthy individuals.

Reading the germline V gene gives CDR1 LGHNA and CDR2 YSLEER. CDR3 length: 18 amino acids, cysteine to phenylalanine. Only the CDR3 portion is preserved as DNA: 54 bases, with reading frame beginning at the first base. V is shortened by 0 bases, J by 1 base, and the region joining them spans 13 bases. Concerning this clonotype: It lacks a known antigen. Base qualities are not recorded, but no much larger clone differs from it by a single base.

The method behind the library was RACE. The instrument given in TCRdb is NextSeq 500. Library preparation attached unique molecular identifiers to individual cDNA molecules for quantitative, reproducible TCR counting. Both TCR alpha and TCR beta chains were sequenced from each blood RNA sample. On the authors' methods: The median number of TCRs per sample was some 100,000, ranging from roughly 23,224 to 700,000. V, J and CDR3 annotation of the TCR reads was carried out using the Decombinator software suite. To make PS versus PT1 abundance plots, every sample was subsampled to the same number of TCRs (28,000). TCRs were defined as expanded if absent before sensitization and observed at least eight times at the 2-week time point. TCRdb reworked the public reads: Q25 trimming with fastp, MiXCR clone assembly, productive beta chains retained. Duplicate CDR3 protein sequences are folded into a single record with the most common DNA and genes. The V and J calls reflect TCRdb's pipeline rather than the authors' work. This sample gives 74,000 or so distinct CDR3 sequences in total; about 9.4% of them show up just once. The top ten clones comprise roughly 1.5% of the sample.

The time point label on this specimen signifies: patch test 1, 2 weeks after DPC sensitization. Taken with the paper, the label for treatment or condition translates to: therapeutic diphenylcyclopropenone sensitization with weekly scalp DPC. At every patch-test visit, the blood draw took place before the patch test was put on. Eligible patients were aged 18 to 70, diagnosed with alopecia, deemed suitable for DPC therapy, and excluded if pregnant. Total RNA was isolated from unfractionated whole blood collected in Tempus Blood RNA tubes. Rearrangement joined TRBV4-3 to TRBJ2-6; the D gene is perhaps TRBD1 or TRBD2, each of them matching over 5 bases. The source is a woman in her forties or fifties with alopecia areata. Some clones in this sample may be carry-over from other donors' samples. The material sequenced was whole blood, taken in connection with sensitization to the hapten diphenylcyclopropenone (DPC). In nucleotide form, the sequence is TGCGCCAGCAGCCAAGATAGGGACGGCCTTTCTGGGGCCAACGTCCTGACTTTC. The translation is CASSQDRDGLSGANVLTF.